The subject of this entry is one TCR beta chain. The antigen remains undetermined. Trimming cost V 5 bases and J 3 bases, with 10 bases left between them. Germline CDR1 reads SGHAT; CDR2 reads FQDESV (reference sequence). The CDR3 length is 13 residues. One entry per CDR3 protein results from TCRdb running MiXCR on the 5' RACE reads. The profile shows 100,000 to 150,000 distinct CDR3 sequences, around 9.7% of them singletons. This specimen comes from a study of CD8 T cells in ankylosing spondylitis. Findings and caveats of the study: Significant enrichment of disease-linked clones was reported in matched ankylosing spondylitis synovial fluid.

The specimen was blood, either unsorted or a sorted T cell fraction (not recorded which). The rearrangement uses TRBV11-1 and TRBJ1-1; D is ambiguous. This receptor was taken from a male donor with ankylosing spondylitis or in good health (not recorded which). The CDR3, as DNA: TGTGCCAGCAGCCCGGACCGGGACACTGAAGCTTTCTTT. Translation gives CASSPDRDTEAFF.